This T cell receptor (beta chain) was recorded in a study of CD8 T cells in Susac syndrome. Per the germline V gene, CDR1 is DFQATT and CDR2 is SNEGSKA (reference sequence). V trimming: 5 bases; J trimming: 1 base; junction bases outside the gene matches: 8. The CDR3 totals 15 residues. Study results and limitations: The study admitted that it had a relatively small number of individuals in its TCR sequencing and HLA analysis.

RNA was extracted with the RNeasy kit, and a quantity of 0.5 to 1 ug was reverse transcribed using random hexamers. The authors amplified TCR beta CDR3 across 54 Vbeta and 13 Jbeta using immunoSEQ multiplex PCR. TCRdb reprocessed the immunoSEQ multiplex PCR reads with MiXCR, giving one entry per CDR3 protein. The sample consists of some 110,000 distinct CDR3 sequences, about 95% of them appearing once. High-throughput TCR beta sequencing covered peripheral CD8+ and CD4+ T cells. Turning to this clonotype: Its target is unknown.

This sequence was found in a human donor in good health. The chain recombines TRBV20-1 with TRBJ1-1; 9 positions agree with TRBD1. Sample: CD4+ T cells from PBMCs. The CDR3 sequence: CSALRTGAGNTEAFF. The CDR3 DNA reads TGCAGTGCTCTACGGACAGGGGCAGGGAACACTGAAGCTTTCTTT.